The text below deals with one T cell receptor beta chain. The CDR3 length is 15 residues. Trimming removed 5 bases from V and 0 bases from J; junction bases left unmatched: 3. In germline, CDR1 is SGHNT, CDR2 YENEEA. This sample is part of a study of identifying expanded T cells in peripheral blood. The protocol was immunoSEQ multiplex PCR, while the TCRdb copy is restricted to in-frame clones and leaves out a portion. Of over 100,000 clones in the sample, approximately 88% were seen once. The sequenced material came from blood. V is TRBV11-3 and J is TRBJ2-1, with 8 positions matching TRBD1. The clonotype originates from a person aged 18-70 years in good health. The CDR3 DNA follows: TGTGCCAGCAGCCAGGGGACAGGCTCCTACAATGAGCAGTTCTTC. Amino acid sequence: CASSQGTGSYNEQFF.